A selection of T cell receptor beta chains follows, all from one sample in a study of shared clonotypes between healthy human individuals. Produced via immunoSEQ multiplex PCR; TCRdb's table is partial and in-frame only. The repertoire holds some 2,100,000 clones, with roughly 91% as singletons. Sequenced material: naive CD8+ T cells from PBMCs. Receptors originate from a man in his late teens or twenties in good health. Some clones in this sample may be carry-over from other donors' samples. Each CDR3 is given with its conserved first and last residue. The order of the fields is CDR3 DNA, CDR3 protein, J gene, D gene, clone size, V gene. A D gene is named only where the DNA matches it firmly. Size values are once, few and many counts, or a class for expanded clones, and some rows have none.

DNA: TGTGCCAGCAGTTTAGCTCGGGACCGTAACTATGGCTACACCTTC
CDR3: CASSLARDRNYGYTF
J: TRBJ1-2
D: .
size: .
V: TRBV28

DNA: TGTGCCAGCAGTTTTCTGGGGTCGGACTATGGCTACACCTTC
CDR3: CASSFLGSDYGYTF
J: TRBJ1-2
D: .
size: .
V: TRBV28

DNA: TGTGCCAGCAGCAATACCGGGACAGGGGGCGCCTTCTATGGCTACACCTTC
CDR3: CASSNTGTGGAFYGYTF
J: TRBJ1-2
D: TRBD1
size: .
V: TRBV13

DNA: TGTGCCAGCAGCCTCCCTATTTCTCGAGACGGGACTTACGAGCAGTACTTC
CDR3: CASSLPISRDGTYEQYF
J: TRBJ2-7
D: .
size: .
V: TRBV25-1

DNA: TGTGCCAGCAGCCCCGGACAGGGGGCTATTGGCGAGCAGTACTTC
CDR3: CASSPGQGAIGEQYF
J: TRBJ2-7
D: TRBD1
size: .
V: TRBV6-4

DNA: TGTGCCAGCAGCTTAAAACCGGGACAGGCGGCCGAGCAGTACTTC
CDR3: CASSLKPGQAAEQYF
J: TRBJ2-7
D: TRBD1
size: .
V: TRBV11-2

DNA: TGTGCCAGCAGCTGGGGGACAGGGTTCGACGAGCAGTACTTC
CDR3: CASSWGTGFDEQYF
J: TRBJ2-7
D: TRBD1
size: .
V: TRBV7-9

DNA: TGCAGCGTTGAACTAGCGGGACGGAGCTCCTACAATGAGCAGTTCTTC
CDR3: CSVELAGRSSYNEQFF
J: TRBJ2-1
D: TRBD2
size: .
V: TRBV29-1

DNA: TGTGCCAGCAGCTTAGGCAATTCCTACGAGCAGTACTTC
CDR3: CASSLGNSYEQYF
J: TRBJ2-7
D: .
size: once
V: TRBV7-3

DNA: TGTGCCTGGAGTGGGCCTATAATAGAGACCCAGTACTTC
CDR3: CAWSGPIIETQYF
J: TRBJ2-5
D: .
size: .
V: TRBV30

DNA: TGTGCCAGCAGCTTCCCAGGGGGCGACTATGGCTACACCTTC
CDR3: CASSFPGGDYGYTF
J: TRBJ1-2
D: TRBD1
size: .
V: TRBV7-9

DNA: TGTGCCAGCAGCTTAGCTATAATCCCTGGAAACACCATATATTTT
CDR3: CASSLAIIPGNTIYF
J: TRBJ1-3
D: .
size: .
V: TRBV7-9

DNA: TGTGCCTGGAGTCAAACCCTACGGGAGAGCTCCTACAATGAGCAGTTCTTC
CDR3: CAWSQTLRESSYNEQFF
J: TRBJ2-1
D: .
size: .
V: TRBV30

DNA: TGCGCCAGCAGCCAAGATGGGCTCGGGTACAATGAGCAGTTCTTC
CDR3: CASSQDGLGYNEQFF
J: TRBJ2-1
D: .
size: .
V: TRBV4-3

DNA: TGTGCCAGCAGCAGCGACAGGGGGGAGCAGTACTTC
CDR3: CASSSDRGEQYF
J: TRBJ2-7
D: TRBD1
size: .
V: TRBV7-9

DNA: TGTGCCAGCAGCGGACGCCACTTCGGCGAGGAGAACACTGAAGCTTTCTTT
CDR3: CASSGRHFGEENTEAFF
J: TRBJ1-1
D: .
size: .
V: TRBV7-9

DNA: TGTGCCAGCAGTCCAATACCCGGACTAGCGCAGAGCTCCTACGAGCAGTACTTC
CDR3: CASSPIPGLAQSSYEQYF
J: TRBJ2-7
D: TRBD2
size: once
V: TRBV27

DNA: TGCGCCAGCAGTCATCCGCGGACGGATTCTCCTGTTTTTCTCACCTTC
CDR3: CASSHPRTDSPVFLTF
J: TRBJ1-2
D: .
size: .
V: TRBV23-1

DNA: TGTGCCAGCAGCTTAGCTGTAGGACAGGGAGCCATAGGGCAGTACTTC
CDR3: CASSLAVGQGAIGQYF
J: TRBJ2-7
D: TRBD1
size: .
V: TRBV7-6

DNA: TGTGCCAGCAGCTTCATATCCGGGAGTCCCTACGAGCAGTACTTC
CDR3: CASSFISGSPYEQYF
J: TRBJ2-7
D: .
size: .
V: TRBV7-2

DNA: TGCGCCAGCAGCTTGGGCCCCCTGGGGACGGGCACTGAAGCTTTCTTT
CDR3: CASSLGPLGTGTEAFF
J: TRBJ1-1
D: .
size: .
V: TRBV5-1

DNA: TGTGCCAGCAGCTTAGAAGGGGGTCCAGGGGATGGCTACACCTTC
CDR3: CASSLEGGPGDGYTF
J: TRBJ1-2
D: .
size: .
V: TRBV7-9

DNA: TGTGCCAGCGGAGGGAGGGACAGATTAGAAGAGACCCAGTACTTC
CDR3: CASGGRDRLEETQYF
J: TRBJ2-5
D: .
size: .
V: TRBV5-4

DNA: TGTGCCAGCAGCCCGATCTCCGGGATACTCGATGAGCAGTTCTTC
CDR3: CASSPISGILDEQFF
J: TRBJ2-1
D: .
size: .
V: TRBV28

DNA: TGCGCCAGCAGCCAAGAGGCTGGTGGGGATTCCTACGAGCAGTACTTC
CDR3: CASSQEAGGDSYEQYF
J: TRBJ2-7
D: .
size: .
V: TRBV4-1

DNA: TGTGCCAGCAGTTTGGACAGGGACCAAGAGACCCAGTACTTC
CDR3: CASSLDRDQETQYF
J: TRBJ2-5
D: TRBD1
size: .
V: TRBV27

DNA: TGTGCCAGCAGCGCATCCTATGTAGTAGCGGGAAACACCATATATTTT
CDR3: CASSASYVVAGNTIYF
J: TRBJ1-3
D: .
size: .
V: TRBV2

DNA: TGTGCCAGCAGCTTATCAACAGGGGACGGGCCCCAGCATTTT
CDR3: CASSLSTGDGPQHF
J: TRBJ1-5
D: TRBD1
size: .
V: TRBV7-9

DNA: TGTGCCAGCAGCTTAGCTTCTGCGGCCGATTTAGCCAAAAACATTCAGTACTTC
CDR3: CASSLASAADLAKNIQYF
J: TRBJ2-4
D: .
size: .
V: TRBV7-8

DNA: TGTGCCAGCAGCAAACGTGGAGGGATGAACACTGAAGCTTTCTTT
CDR3: CASSKRGGMNTEAFF
J: TRBJ1-1
D: .
size: .
V: TRBV21-1

DNA: TGTGCCAGCAGCGACCGGGACCGAGAAGCTTTCTTT
CDR3: CASSDRDREAFF
J: TRBJ1-1
D: .
size: few
V: TRBV7-9

DNA: TGTGCCAGCAGCCTCGGGGGGACAGGGAACAATGAGCAGTTCTTC
CDR3: CASSLGGTGNNEQFF
J: TRBJ2-1
D: TRBD1
size: .
V: TRBV5-8

DNA: TGTGCCAGCAGTTTATTCGGGGGGATGGCCTACGAGCAGTACTTC
CDR3: CASSLFGGMAYEQYF
J: TRBJ2-7
D: TRBD2
size: once
V: TRBV27

DNA: TGTGCCAGCAGCTTATCCGGTGGCACTGAAGCTTTCTTT
CDR3: CASSLSGGTEAFF
J: TRBJ1-1
D: .
size: .
V: TRBV7-9

DNA: TGCAGCGTTGTAAACCAGGACTATCTTAACTATGGCTACACCTTC
CDR3: CSVVNQDYLNYGYTF
J: TRBJ1-2
D: .
size: .
V: TRBV29-1

DNA: TGTGCCAGCAGCTTGAATGCAGGGGGCGCTGAGTTGGGAGAGACCCAGTACTTC
CDR3: CASSLNAGGAELGETQYF
J: TRBJ2-5
D: TRBD1
size: .
V: TRBV7-8

DNA: TGTGCCAGCAGGACCAGCCCCTACGAGCAGTACTTC
CDR3: CASRTSPYEQYF
J: TRBJ2-7
D: .
size: .
V: TRBV27

DNA: TGTGCCAGCAGCTTTTTGGCCCCGGGGGGCTACACCTTC
CDR3: CASSFLAPGGYTF
J: TRBJ1-2
D: .
size: .
V: TRBV7-9

DNA: TGCGCCAGCAGCCAAGTAAGGGGAAATTGGGAGCCCCAGCATTTT
CDR3: CASSQVRGNWEPQHF
J: TRBJ1-5
D: .
size: once
V: TRBV4-1

DNA: TGTGCCAGTAGTATGTACGGAACAGCCTCTGGAAACACCATATATTTT
CDR3: CASSMYGTASGNTIYF
J: TRBJ1-3
D: .
size: .
V: TRBV19

DNA: TGCGCCAGCAGCTTTCCAGGGGTGGGTGGCAGCACTGAAGCTTTCTTT
CDR3: CASSFPGVGGSTEAFF
J: TRBJ1-1
D: .
size: .
V: TRBV5-1

DNA: TGTGCCAGTCCGGTGGGATCTAGTGAGTTGGCCAAAAACATTCAGTACTTC
CDR3: CASPVGSSELAKNIQYF
J: TRBJ2-4
D: .
size: .
V: TRBV19

DNA: TGCAGCGTTCTGGGGTCCGGGGAGCTGTTTTTT
CDR3: CSVLGSGELFF
J: TRBJ2-2
D: .
size: .
V: TRBV29-1

DNA: TGCACCAGCAGCCATGGGGAGACTGAAGCTTTCTTT
CDR3: CTSSHGETEAFF
J: TRBJ1-1
D: .
size: few
V: TRBV1

DNA: TGTGCCAGCAGCGCGACTAGTCCCAATGAGCAGTTCTTC
CDR3: CASSATSPNEQFF
J: TRBJ2-1
D: .
size: few
V: TRBV7-2

DNA: TGTGCCAGCAGCTGGGTCGGGGGTAGCGGGAGGGATGAGCAGTTCTTC
CDR3: CASSWVGGSGRDEQFF
J: TRBJ2-1
D: TRBD2
size: few
V: TRBV7-6

DNA: TGCGCCAGCAGCCAAGTGACGGGACTCTCCAATGAGCAGTTCTTC
CDR3: CASSQVTGLSNEQFF
J: TRBJ2-1
D: .
size: .
V: TRBV4-3

DNA: TGTGCCAGCAGCGACATCTTTGGGATTCAGTACTTC
CDR3: CASSDIFGIQYF
J: TRBJ2-4
D: .
size: .
V: TRBV7-9

DNA: TGTGCCAGCAGCCTAGGGCAGGGGGTTAAGTATGGCTACACCTTC
CDR3: CASSLGQGVKYGYTF
J: TRBJ1-2
D: TRBD1
size: .
V: TRBV11-2

DNA: TGTGCCAGCAGTCCCGCCAGGGGGAGTAACACCATATATTTT
CDR3: CASSPARGSNTIYF
J: TRBJ1-3
D: TRBD1
size: .
V: TRBV27

DNA: TGTGCCAGCAGTTTGTCGGGACAGGGGAAGTTAGATGAAAAACTGTTTTTT
CDR3: CASSLSGQGKLDEKLFF
J: TRBJ1-4
D: TRBD1
size: .
V: TRBV28

DNA: TGCAGCGTTGAATTAAGTGGGATCTCTTCAAGGGGCGTTGAGGTCGGCGAGCAGTACTTC
CDR3: CSVELSGISSRGVEVGEQYF
J: TRBJ2-7
D: .
size: .
V: TRBV29-1

DNA: TGTGCCAGCAGCGGAGTGAGGAAGGGACCGTACGGAGGCTATGGCTACACCTTC
CDR3: CASSGVRKGPYGGYGYTF
J: TRBJ1-2
D: .
size: .
V: TRBV9

DNA: TGCGCCAGCAGCTTCCCCCTAGAGTCTGAGAACACTGAAGCTTTCTTT
CDR3: CASSFPLESENTEAFF
J: TRBJ1-1
D: .
size: .
V: TRBV5-1

DNA: TGTGCCAGCAGCCCCACGAGGGGCAGCTCCTACGAGCAGTACTTC
CDR3: CASSPTRGSSYEQYF
J: TRBJ2-7
D: .
size: .
V: TRBV7-9

DNA: TGTGCCATCAGTGAGTCGTCCCGGACCCAGACCTACGAGCAGTACTTC
CDR3: CAISESSRTQTYEQYF
J: TRBJ2-7
D: .
size: .
V: TRBV10-3

DNA: TGTGCCAGCAGCTTGGTACCGGGACTAGACGACGAGCAGTACTTC
CDR3: CASSLVPGLDDEQYF
J: TRBJ2-7
D: TRBD2
size: once
V: TRBV5-4

DNA: TGTGCCAGTAGTTACCTAGCGGGAGACTCCTACGAGCAGTACTTC
CDR3: CASSYLAGDSYEQYF
J: TRBJ2-7
D: TRBD2
size: .
V: TRBV19

DNA: TGTGCCAGTAGTATGGGACGGAGGAACACTGAAGCTTTCTTT
CDR3: CASSMGRRNTEAFF
J: TRBJ1-1
D: .
size: few
V: TRBV19